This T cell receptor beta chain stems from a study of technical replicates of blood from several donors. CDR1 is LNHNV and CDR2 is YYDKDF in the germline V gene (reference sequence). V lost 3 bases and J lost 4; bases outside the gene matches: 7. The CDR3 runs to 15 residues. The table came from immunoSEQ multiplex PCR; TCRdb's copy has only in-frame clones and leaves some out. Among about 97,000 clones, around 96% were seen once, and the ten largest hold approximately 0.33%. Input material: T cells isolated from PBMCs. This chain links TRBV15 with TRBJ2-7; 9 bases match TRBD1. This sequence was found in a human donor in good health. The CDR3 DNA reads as TGTGCCACCAGCAGCCCGGGACAGGGTATTTACGAGCAGTACTTC. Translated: CATSSPGQGIYEQYF.